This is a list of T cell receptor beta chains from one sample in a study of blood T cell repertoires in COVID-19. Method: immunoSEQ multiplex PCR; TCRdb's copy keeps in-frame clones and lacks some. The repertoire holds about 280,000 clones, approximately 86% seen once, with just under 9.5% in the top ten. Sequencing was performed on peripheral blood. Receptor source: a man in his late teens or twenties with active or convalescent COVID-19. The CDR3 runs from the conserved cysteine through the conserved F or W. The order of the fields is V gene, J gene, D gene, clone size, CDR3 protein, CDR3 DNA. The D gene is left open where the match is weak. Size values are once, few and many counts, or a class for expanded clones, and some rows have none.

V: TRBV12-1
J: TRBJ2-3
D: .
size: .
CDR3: CASSFGSGCTDTQYF
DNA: TGTGCCAGCAGCTTTGGTTCGGGGTGCACAGATACGCAGTATTTT

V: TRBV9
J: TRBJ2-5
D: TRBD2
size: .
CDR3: CASSPKVLAGAETQYF
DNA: TGTGCCAGCAGCCCCAAGGTACTAGCGGGAGCAGAGACCCAGTACTTC

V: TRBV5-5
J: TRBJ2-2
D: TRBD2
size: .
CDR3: CASSLESGGVYTGELFF
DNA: TGTGCCAGCAGCTTGGAAAGCGGGGGTGTTTACACCGGGGAGCTGTTTTTT

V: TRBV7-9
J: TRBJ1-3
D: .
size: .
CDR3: CASSFRPGTADSGNTIYF
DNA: TGTGCCAGCAGCTTCCGACCCGGGACTGCTGACTCTGGAAACACCATATATTTT

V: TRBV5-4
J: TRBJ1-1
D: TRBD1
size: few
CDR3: CASSSSGGTEAFF
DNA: TGTGCCAGCAGCTCCTCAGGGGGCACTGAAGCTTTCTTT

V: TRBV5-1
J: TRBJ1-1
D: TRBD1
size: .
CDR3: CASSLDRTNTEAFF
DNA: TGCGCCAGCAGCCTGGACAGGACGAACACTGAAGCTTTCTTT

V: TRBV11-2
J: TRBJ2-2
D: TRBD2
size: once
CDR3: CASSLLRGEHSGELFF
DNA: TGTGCCAGCAGCTTACTTCGGGGGGAGCATTCCGGGGAGCTGTTTTTT

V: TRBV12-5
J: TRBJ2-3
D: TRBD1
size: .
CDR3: CASGLVISQFPGQAFTDTQYF
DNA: TGTGCTAGTGGTTTGGTAATTTCGCAGTTTCCGGGACAGGCCTTCACAGATACGCAGTATTTT

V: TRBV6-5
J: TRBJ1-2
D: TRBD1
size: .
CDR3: CASSRGGQGAYGYTF
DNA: TGTGCCAGCAGCCGAGGGGGACAGGGGGCCTATGGCTACACCTTC

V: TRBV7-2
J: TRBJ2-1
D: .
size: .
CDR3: CASSPGWGRGRYNEQFF
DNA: TGTGCCAGCAGCCCTGGGTGGGGCAGGGGTAGGTACAATGAGCAGTTCTTC

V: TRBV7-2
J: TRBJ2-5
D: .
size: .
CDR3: CASSSGSAPQYF
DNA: TGTGCCAGCAGCTCAGGGTCCGCTCCCCAGTACTTC

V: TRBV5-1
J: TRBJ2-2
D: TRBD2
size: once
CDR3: CASISGGANTGELFF
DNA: TGCGCCAGCATTAGCGGGGGCGCGAACACCGGGGAGCTGTTTTTT

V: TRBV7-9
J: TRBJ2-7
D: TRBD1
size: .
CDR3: CASSFYRGKDEQYF
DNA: TGTGCCAGCAGCTTTTACAGGGGGAAGGACGAGCAGTACTTC

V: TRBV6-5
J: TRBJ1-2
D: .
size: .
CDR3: CASRRGRASGYTF
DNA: TGTGCCAGCAGGAGAGGCCGAGCAAGTGGCTACACCTTC

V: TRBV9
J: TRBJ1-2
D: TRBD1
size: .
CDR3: CASSGRDRDMNYGYTF
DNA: TGTGCCAGCAGCGGCCGGGACAGGGATATGAACTATGGCTACACCTTC

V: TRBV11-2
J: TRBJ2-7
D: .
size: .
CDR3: CASSHAWHEQYF
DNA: TGTGCCAGCAGCCACGCTTGGCACGAGCAGTACTTC

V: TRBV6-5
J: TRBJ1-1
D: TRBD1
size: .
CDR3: CASSPRDRGNTEAFF
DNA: TGTGCCAGCAGTCCACGGGACAGGGGGAACACTGAAGCTTTCTTT

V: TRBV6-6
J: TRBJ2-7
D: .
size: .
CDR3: CASSYSRQTWYF
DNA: TGTGCCAGCAGTTACTCCAGGCAGACCTGGTACTTC

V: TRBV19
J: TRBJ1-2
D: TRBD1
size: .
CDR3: CASSPQTGETGYTF
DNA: TGTGCCAGTAGTCCACAAACAGGGGAAACTGGCTACACCTTC

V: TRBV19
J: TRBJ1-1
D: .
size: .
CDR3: CASSNPGDWRGNTEAFF
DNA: TGTGCCAGTAGTAACCCCGGGGACTGGAGGGGAAACACTGAAGCTTTCTTT

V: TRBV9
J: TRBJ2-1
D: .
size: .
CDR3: CASSPSVGRDEQFF
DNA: TGTGCCAGCAGCCCCTCGGTCGGGCGGGATGAGCAGTTCTTC

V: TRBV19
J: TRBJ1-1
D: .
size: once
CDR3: CASSMSSGTEAFF
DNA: TGTGCCAGTAGTATGTCCTCAGGCACTGAAGCTTTCTTT

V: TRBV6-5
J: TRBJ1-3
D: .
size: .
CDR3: CASSLGGGSGNTIYF
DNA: TGTGCCAGCAGCCTCGGGGGGGGGTCTGGAAACACCATATATTTT

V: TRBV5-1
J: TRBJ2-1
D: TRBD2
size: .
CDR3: CASSPGTSRDEQFF
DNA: TGCGCCAGCAGCCCCGGGACTAGTAGGGATGAGCAGTTCTTC

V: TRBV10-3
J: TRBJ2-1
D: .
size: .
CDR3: CAIWRNNEQFF
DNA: TGTGCCATCTGGCGGAACAATGAGCAGTTCTTC

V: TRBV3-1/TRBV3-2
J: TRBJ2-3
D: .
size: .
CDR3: CASSLLSGADTQYF
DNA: TGTGCCAGCAGCCTCCTTTCAGGGGCAGATACGCAGTATTTT

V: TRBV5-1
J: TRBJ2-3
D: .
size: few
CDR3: CASRSSLSTDTQYF
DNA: TGCGCCAGCAGGTCGAGCCTTAGCACAGATACGCAGTATTTT

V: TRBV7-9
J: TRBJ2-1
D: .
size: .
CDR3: CASSPARDEQFF
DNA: TGTGCCAGCAGCCCCGCCCGGGATGAGCAGTTCTTC

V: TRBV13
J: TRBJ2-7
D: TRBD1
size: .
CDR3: CASSTLEGARYEQYF
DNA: TGTGCCAGCAGCACTCTAGAGGGGGCGCGGTACGAGCAGTACTTC

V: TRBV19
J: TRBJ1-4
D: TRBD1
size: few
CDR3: CASSIPQGARKLFF
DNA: TGTGCCAGTAGTATACCCCAGGGGGCCAGAAAACTGTTTTTT

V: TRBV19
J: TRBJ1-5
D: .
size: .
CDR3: CASSITKGQSNQPQHF
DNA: TGTGCCAGTAGTATTACGAAAGGACAGAGCAATCAGCCCCAGCATTTT

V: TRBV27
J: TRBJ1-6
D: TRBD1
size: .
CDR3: CASSSQGQGLNSPLHF
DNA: TGTGCCAGCAGTTCCCAAGGACAGGGACTTAATTCACCCCTCCACTTT

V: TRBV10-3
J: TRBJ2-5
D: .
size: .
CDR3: CAISESVSPETQYF
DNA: TGTGCCATCAGTGAGTCTGTGAGTCCAGAGACCCAGTACTTC

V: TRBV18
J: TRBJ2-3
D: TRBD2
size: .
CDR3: CASSLLYLAGGNDTQYF
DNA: TGTGCCAGCTCACTCCTCTACCTAGCGGGGGGAAACGATACGCAGTATTTT

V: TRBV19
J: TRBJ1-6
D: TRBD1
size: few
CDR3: CASQQGALPYNSPLHF
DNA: TGTGCCAGTCAACAGGGGGCGCTTCCCTATAATTCACCCCTCCACTTT

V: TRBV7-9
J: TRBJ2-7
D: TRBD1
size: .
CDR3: CASSPRDRPSYEQYF
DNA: TGTGCCAGCAGCCCAAGGGACAGGCCCTCCTACGAGCAGTACTTC

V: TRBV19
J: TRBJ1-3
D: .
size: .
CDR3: CASSSDGNTIYF
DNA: TGTGCCAGTAGTAGCGATGGAAACACCATATATTTT

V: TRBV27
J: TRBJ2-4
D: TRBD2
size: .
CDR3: CASSLPGGNIQYF
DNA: TGTGCCAGCAGTTTACCGGGAGGAAACATTCAGTACTTC

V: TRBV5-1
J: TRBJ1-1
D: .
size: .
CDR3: CASSLAQGGTEAFF
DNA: TGCGCCAGCAGCTTGGCCCAGGGAGGCACTGAAGCTTTCTTT

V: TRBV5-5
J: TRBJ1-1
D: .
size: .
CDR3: CASSSSPRALNTEAFF
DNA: TGTGCCAGCAGCTCGTCCCCCAGGGCTTTGAACACTGAAGCTTTCTTT

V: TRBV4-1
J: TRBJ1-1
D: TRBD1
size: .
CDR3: CASSPEGQGHTEAFF
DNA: TGCGCCAGCAGCCCAGAGGGACAGGGTCATACTGAAGCTTTCTTT

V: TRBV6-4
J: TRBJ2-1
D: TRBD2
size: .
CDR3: CASSDSRRGGDEQFF
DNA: TGTGCCAGCAGTGACTCTAGACGGGGGGGCGATGAGCAGTTCTTC

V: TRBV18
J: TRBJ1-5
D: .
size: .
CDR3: CASSPTNNRDQPQHF
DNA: TGTGCCAGCTCACCTACGAACAACAGGGATCAGCCCCAGCATTTT

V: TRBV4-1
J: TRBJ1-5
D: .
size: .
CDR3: CASSQEAGSGLSNSNQPQHF
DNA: TGCGCCAGCAGCCAAGAAGCCGGTAGCGGGTTAAGCAATAGCAATCAGCCCCAGCATTTT

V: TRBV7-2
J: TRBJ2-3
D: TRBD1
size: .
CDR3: CASSLRFRGHLTDTQYF
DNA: TGTGCCAGCAGCCTACGGTTCAGGGGGCACCTCACAGATACGCAGTATTTT

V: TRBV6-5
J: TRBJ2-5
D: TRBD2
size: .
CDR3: CASSYSYELAGGRWYF
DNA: TGTGCCAGCAGTTACTCCTACGAACTAGCGGGGGGGCGTTGGTACTTC

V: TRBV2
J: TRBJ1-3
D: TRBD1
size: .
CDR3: CARGQGARGGNTIYF
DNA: TGTGCCCGCGGACAGGGGGCCAGGGGAGGAAACACCATATATTTT

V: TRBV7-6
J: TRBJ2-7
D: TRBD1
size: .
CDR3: CASSLAYLGTDEQYF
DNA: TGTGCCAGCAGCTTAGCGTACCTTGGGACAGACGAGCAGTACTTC

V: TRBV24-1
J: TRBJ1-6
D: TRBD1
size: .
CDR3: CATSYETGGSPLHF
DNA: TGTGCCACCTCTTATGAGACAGGGGGTTCACCCCTCCACTTT

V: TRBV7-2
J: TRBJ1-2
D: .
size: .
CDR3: CASSLSQGLVYGYTF
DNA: TGTGCCAGCAGCTTATCGCAGGGTTTAGTCTATGGCTACACCTTC

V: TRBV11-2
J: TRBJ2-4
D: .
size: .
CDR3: CASARRGLAKNIQYF
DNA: TGTGCCAGCGCCCGTCGGGGACTAGCCAAAAACATTCAGTACTTC

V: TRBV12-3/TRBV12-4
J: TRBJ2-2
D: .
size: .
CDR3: CASSFGNTGELFF
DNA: TGTGCCAGCAGTTTTGGCAACACCGGGGAGCTGTTTTTT